These T cell receptor beta chains were read from a single sample in a study of blood T cells in healthy people across ages. TCRdb itself ran the 5' RACE reads through MiXCR, one entry per CDR3 protein. The sample shows about 1.8 million distinct CDR3 sequences, roughly 50% of them seen only once. The sequenced sample consisted of blood. The receptors shown here come from a woman aged 40 to 55 in good health. CDR3s leave out the opening cysteine and the closing phenylalanine or tryptophan. A D gene is named only where the DNA matches it firmly.

D: .; V: TRBV5-1; J: TRBJ1-2; CDR3: ASSRGDNYGYT
D: .; V: TRBV7-9; J: TRBJ2-2; CDR3: ASSSDRSNTGELF
D: TRBD1; V: TRBV7-9; J: TRBJ1-5; CDR3: ASSLGTGKYQPQH
D: TRBD1; V: TRBV6-2/TRBV6-3; J: TRBJ1-6; CDR3: ASSSGRTGYNSPLH
D: .; V: TRBV6-6; J: TRBJ1-4; CDR3: ASSFPRRQFNEKLF
D: .; V: TRBV27; J: .; CDR3: ASGVAQGLGYNEQY
D: TRBD1; V: TRBV29-1; J: TRBJ2-4; CDR3: SVGSGRGINIQY
D: .; V: TRBV6-6; J: TRBJ2-7; CDR3: ASSYSTETYEQY
D: TRBD2; V: TRBV7-2; J: TRBJ2-1; CDR3: ASSLAQVAGALNNNEQF
D: .; V: TRBV6-5; J: TRBJ1-6; CDR3: ASRIIQGGNSPLH
D: TRBD2; V: TRBV24-1; J: TRBJ2-1; CDR3: ATSDFASGGPGSPNEQF
D: .; V: TRBV20-1; J: .; CDR3: SARDGLTSSYEQY
D: .; V: TRBV6-2/TRBV6-3; J: TRBJ2-7; CDR3: ASTSTAPSYEQY
D: TRBD1; V: TRBV4-1; J: TRBJ2-7; CDR3: ASSQDSLRDRDYEQY
D: .; V: TRBV12-3/TRBV12-4; J: TRBJ2-7; CDR3: ASSLDSAVYEQY
D: .; V: TRBV4-1; J: TRBJ2-1; CDR3: ASSQASLSYNEQF
D: TRBD2; V: TRBV5-1; J: TRBJ2-1; CDR3: ASSFGEGSPSIEQF
D: .; V: TRBV13; J: TRBJ1-4; CDR3: ASSLISAGEKLF
D: .; V: TRBV20-1; J: TRBJ1-4; CDR3: SARAQVVNEKLF